This note documents a single TCR beta chain sequence. The antigen remains undetermined. This CDR3 region has 17 residues. V was clipped by 4 bases and J by 3 bases; unmatched bases: 7. The V gene's germline CDR1 is SGHAT and CDR2 FQNNGV. Donors included only healthy HIV-negative adults lacking recent acute infections or vaccinations. The authors divided CD4+ cells into CD45RA+ naive and CD45RA-negative memory subsets. Some 30,000 T cell genomes (around 200 ng DNA) went into each sorted-subset replicate. Profiling relied on immunoSEQ multiplex PCR, and the TCRdb table lists in-frame clones only, not all of them. The sample includes roughly 1,100,000 clones, 70% to 80% seen only once; the top ten take around 1.5%. The sample is drawn from a study of shared clonotypes between healthy human individuals. Points from the study as a whole: Memory subsets had estimated richness that was generally smaller than that of naive subsets.

The sequence derives from a man younger than 35 in good health. The source material was memory CD4+ T cells sorted from blood. The subset was: CD45RA-negative fraction. This rearrangement joins TRBV11-2 to TRBJ2-2, with 11 bases lining up with TRBD1. The CDR3 sequence is CASSSLPGQGDTGELFF. The CDR3 coding sequence is TGTGCCAGCAGCTCTTTACCGGGACAGGGGGACACCGGGGAGCTGTTTTTT.